A single sample gave rise to the 16 T cell receptor beta chains below, sequenced in a study of naive and memory T cell subsets. An equimolar mix of two oligonucleotides served as the beta constant-region primer for TRBC1 and TRBC2. Ligated cDNA was amplified by four rounds of PCR with nested alpha and beta constant-region primers and SP2. A single record per CDR3 protein comes from TCRdb applying MiXCR to the UMI-ligation and nested PCR reads. The table records some 83,000 distinct CDR3 sequences, approximately 9.2% of them present only once. Sequenced sample: naive CD8+ T cells from blood. The receptors come from a human donor in good health.

The chain joins TRBV20-1 to TRBJ2-1; TRBD2 matches 7 bases. With 0 bases clipped from V and 0 bases from J, the junction kept 8 bases outside the gene matches. The length of the CDR3 is 17 residues. CDR1 DFQATT and CDR2 SNEGSKA come from the germline V gene (reference sequence). The CDR3 sequence: CSARDTSETSSYNEQFF. CDR3 DNA: TGCAGTGCTAGAGACACTAGCGAAACGAGCTCCTACAATGAGCAGTTCTTC.

This clonotype came up a few times. This sequence joins TRBV9 and TRBJ1-1; D is unclear. From germline, CDR1 is SGDLS and CDR2 YYNGEE. The germline V and J ends were trimmed by 6 bases and 7 bases, with 10 bases remaining between them. This CDR3 comprises 11 residues. This chain's CDR3 is CASTPSHEAFF. Here the CDR3 DNA reads TGTGCCAGCACCCCGAGCCATGAAGCTTTCTTT.

There are many counts of this clonotype. V gene TRBV15 combines with J gene TRBJ2-2, with D unclear. Per the germline V gene, CDR1 is LNHNV and CDR2 is YYDKDF (reference sequence). The V and J ends lost 0 bases and 7 bases respectively, with 3 bases between them. The CDR3 contains 12 residues. CDR3 protein: CATSRDYGELFF. CDR3 bases: TGTGCCACCAGCAGAGACTACGGGGAGCTGTTTTTT.

This clonotype was seen ten or more times. CDR3 in amino acids: CASSGGRDGYTF. CDR3 DNA: TGTGCCAGCAGTGGGGGTAGGGACGGCTACACCTTC. The chain is built from TRBV6-6 and TRBJ1-2; D possibly corresponds to TRBD1 (5 bases). V dropped 5 bases and J dropped 8 bases, with 12 bases sitting between them. Germline V gives CDR1 MNHNY, CDR2 SVGAGI (reference sequence). The CDR3 has 12 residues.

The V gene is TRBV20-1, the J gene TRBJ1-1; D possibly corresponds to TRBD1 (5 bases). Germline V gene sequence: CDR1 DFQATT, CDR2 SNEGSKA (reference sequence). This CDR3 has 16 amino acids. V was cut by 2 bases and J by 4 bases, with 20 bases left in between. The CDR3 DNA sequence: TGCAGTGCTAGACCCACCCCGGGACCGCGAACCACTGAAGCTTTCTTT. This gives the protein CSARPTPGPRTTEAFF.

This clonotype was observed at least ten times. The rearrangement joins TRBV14 to TRBJ2-1; 8 nucleotides agree with TRBD1. CDR3 length: 15 amino acids. CDR1 is SGHDN, CDR2 FVKESK, per germline. Trimming took 6 bases from V and 6 from J; bases not matched to a gene: 10. The CDR3 DNA reads as TGTGCCAGCAGTCAGGGACAGGCCTTTCTCAATGAGCAGTTCTTC. It specifies CASSQGQAFLNEQFF.

V gene TRBV5-6 combines with J gene TRBJ2-2; D may be TRBD1 (5 bases). V was pared by 2 bases and J by 3 bases, with 11 bases between. CDR1 SGHDT and CDR2 YYEEEE come from the germline V gene. This CDR3 has 15 residues. CDR3 nucleotides: TGTGCCAGCAGCTTCTCAGGGTATGACACCGGGGAGCTGTTTTTT. Amino acids: CASSFSGYDTGELFF.

This clonotype was counted many times. The chain is built from TRBV12-3 or TRBV12-4 and TRBJ2-5; D not resolved. This CDR3 region has 16 residues. The ends were cut back, 3 bases at V and 3 bases at J, with 17 bases in the middle. Written as DNA, the CDR3 is TGTGCCAGCAGTTTTCGGTCGGCTCTTGGGGAAGAGACCCAGTACTTC. Its translation: CASSFRSALGEETQYF.

This clonotype appeared many times. The rearrangement links TRBV20-1 to TRBJ2-7; TRBD1 aligns across 9 bases. Germline-derived CDR1 and CDR2 are DFQATT and SNEGSKA (reference sequence). The CDR3 contains 14 residues. Trimming removed 5 bases from V and 3 bases from J; junction bases left unmatched: 8. CDR3 region: CSASGQGTIYEQYF. The CDR3 DNA reads TGCAGTGCTTCGGGACAGGGCACAATCTACGAGCAGTACTTC.

This clonotype was detected once. The rearrangement uses TRBV12-3 or TRBV12-4 and TRBJ2-3; D may be TRBD1 (6 bases). The CDR3 is 15 residues long. V lost 2 bases to trimming and J lost 0 bases, with 9 bases between them. The CDR3 protein is CASSLKTGSTDTQYF. CDR3 nucleotides: TGTGCCAGCAGTTTAAAAACAGGGAGCACAGATACGCAGTATTTT.

This clonotype appeared a single time. This may come from a read error, since a much larger clone is one base off. Because the CDR3 is missing its conserved closing phenylalanine or tryptophan, this is likely a read error. The CDR3: CSEAPADVPYNEQFI. The CDR3 nucleotides are TGCAGCGAAGCTCCAGCGGACGTTCCCTACAATGAGCAGTTCATC. The chain joins TRBV29-1 to TRBJ2-1, with a weak D call TRBD2 (5 bases). The V and J ends lost 7 bases and 2 bases respectively, with 18 bases between them. There are 15 residues in the CDR3. CDR1 SQVTM and CDR2 ANQGSEA come from the germline V gene.

This clonotype occurred many times. This chain connects TRBV6-5 to TRBJ2-7, with 10 bases lining up with TRBD2. The CDR3 covers 16 residues. V dropped 4 bases and J dropped 4; count of bases not matched to a gene: 10. Germline V gives CDR1 MNHEY, CDR2 SVGAGI. The CDR3 DNA follows: TGTGCCAGCAGTTCAACCGTAGCGGGAGGCCTATACGAGCAGTACTTC. This gives the protein CASSSTVAGGLYEQYF.

The rearrangement joins TRBV2 to TRBJ1-4, with a weak D call TRBD1 (5 bases). Germline CDR1 reads SNHLY; CDR2 reads FYNNEI. The CDR3 contains 17 residues. Trimming removed 1 base at V and 0 bases at J, with 12 bases between. DNA of the CDR3: TGTGCCAGCAGTGAAGTCGGCGGGACTTCAACTAATGAAAAACTGTTTTTT. Its translation is CASSEVGGTSTNEKLFF.

The chain carries TRBV7-8 and TRBJ2-7, with D perhaps TRBD2 (6 bases). The CDR3 is 15 residues long. The germline V gene encodes CDR1 SGHVS and CDR2 FQNEAQ. The germline V and J ends were trimmed by 7 bases and 0 bases, with 16 bases remaining between them. The CDR3 DNA reads as TGTGCCAGCATCACGTCGGGGGATAGCTCCTACGAGCAGTACTTC. As protein: CASITSGDSSYEQYF.

This clonotype was recorded many times. The V call is TRBV27, the J call TRBJ2-7; TRBD2 might be the D (6 bases). Germline lookup yields CDR1 MNHEY and CDR2 SMNVEV (reference sequence). The CDR3 covers 16 residues. V lost 0 bases and J lost 4, with 16 bases in between. In DNA form, the CDR3 reads TGTGCCAGCAGTTTATCGTTTACTAGCTTAAGGTACGAGCAGTACTTC. This gives the protein CASSLSFTSLRYEQYF.

The gene calls are TRBV4-3 and TRBJ2-1; D is undetermined. The V gene's germline CDR1 is LGHNA and CDR2 YSLEER. With 1 base removed from V and 4 bases from J, the gap between germline ends came to 14 bases. The length of the CDR3 is 16 residues. This CDR3 is CASSQGSSQVYNEQFF. The CDR3 DNA follows: TGCGCCAGCAGCCAAGGATCTTCCCAGGTGTACAATGAGCAGTTCTTC.